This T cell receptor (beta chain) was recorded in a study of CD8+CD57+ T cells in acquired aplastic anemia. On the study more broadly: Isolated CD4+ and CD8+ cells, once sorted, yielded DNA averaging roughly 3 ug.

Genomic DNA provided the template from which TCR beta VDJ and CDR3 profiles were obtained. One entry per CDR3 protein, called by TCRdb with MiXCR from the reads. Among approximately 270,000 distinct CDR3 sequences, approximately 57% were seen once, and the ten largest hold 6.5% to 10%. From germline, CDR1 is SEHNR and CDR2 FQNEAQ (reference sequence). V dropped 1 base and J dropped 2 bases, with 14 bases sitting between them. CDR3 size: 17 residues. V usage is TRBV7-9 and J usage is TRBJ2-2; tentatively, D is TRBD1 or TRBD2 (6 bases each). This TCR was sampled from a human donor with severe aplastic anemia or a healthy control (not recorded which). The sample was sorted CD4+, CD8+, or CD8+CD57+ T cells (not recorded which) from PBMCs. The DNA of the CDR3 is TGTGCCAGCAGCTTAGACTGGGGGGCTGGAAACACCGGGGAGCTGTTTTTT. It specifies CASSLDWGAGNTGELFF. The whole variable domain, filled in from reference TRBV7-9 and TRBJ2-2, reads DTGVSQNPRHKITKRGQNVTFRCDPISEHNRLYWYRQTLGQGPEFLTYFQNEAQLEKSRLLSDRFSAERPKGSFSTLEIQRTEQGDSAMYLCASSLDWGAGNTGELFFGEGSRLTVL.